This T cell receptor beta chain was identified in a study of control samples from healthy donors and cancer patients. V was clipped by 3 bases and J by 4 bases, with 11 bases between them. This CDR3 spans 14 amino acids. The germline gives CDR1 LNHNV, CDR2 YYDKDF (reference sequence). The assay was immunoSEQ multiplex PCR, and TCRdb's table has in-frame clones only and misses some. The profile shows 25,000 to 35,000 clones, around three quarters of them singletons. The gene calls are TRBV15 and TRBJ2-3, with TRBD2 as a possible D gene (5 bases). The source material was PBMCs. This clonotype originated in a man in his 60s with head and neck cancer. CDR3: CATSRGVLSDTQYF. The CDR3 DNA reads as TGTGCCACCAGCAGGGGAGTCTTGTCAGATACGCAGTATTTT.